These 28 T cell receptor beta chains were all obtained from the same sample, sequenced in a study of blood T cell repertoires in COVID-19. Some clones are missing from TCRdb's copy, which holds only in-frame ones; the method was immunoSEQ multiplex PCR. The repertoire holds about 440,000 clones, 80% to 90% seen once, with around 4.5% in the top ten. Material: peripheral blood. These TCRs come from a woman aged 30 to 39 with acute or convalescent COVID-19.

The CDR3 DNA is TGTGCCAGCAGCTTCTCCTCTGATGAGCAGTTCTTC. Translation: CASSFSSDEQFF. The V call is TRBV11-2, the J call TRBJ2-1; D call uncertain. The CDR3 covers 12 residues. In germline, CDR1 is SGHAT, CDR2 FQNNGV. V lost 3 bases and J lost 8, with 8 bases in between. The whole variable domain, remainder taken from reference TRBV11-2 and TRBJ2-1, is EAGVAQSPRYKIIEKRQSVAFWCNPISGHATLYWYQQILGQGPKLLIQFQNNGVVDDSQLPKDRFSAERLKGVDSTLKIQPAKLEDSAVYLCASSFSSDEQFFGPGTRLTVL.

This clone was picked up one time. The chain joins TRBV3-1 (or the pseudogene TRBV3-2) to TRBJ2-1, with 8 bases aligning to TRBD2. V dropped 4 bases and J dropped 5; count of bases not matched to a gene: 13. Per germline, CDR1 LGHDT and CDR2 YNNKEL (reference sequence). CDR3 length equals 17 residues. CDR3 region: CASSPAGAMYRDNEQFF. The DNA for the CDR3 is TGTGCCAGCAGCCCAGCGGGGGCAATGTATCGGGACAATGAGCAGTTCTTC.

The V call is TRBV4-2, the J call TRBJ1-6; maybe TRBD1 (6 bases). Trimming took off 3 bases at V and 8 bases at J, with 17 bases between the two ends. Germline V CDR1 and CDR2: LGHNA, YNFKEQ. The CDR3 runs 16 residues. The CDR3 bases are TGTGCCAGCAGCCAGCAACCCGGGACAACAGATTCACCCCTCCACTTT. Encoded protein: CASSQQPGTTDSPLHF.

The rearrangement joins TRBV3-1 (or the pseudogene TRBV3-2) to TRBJ1-1, with a tentative D call TRBD1 (5 bases). CDR3 length: 13 amino acids. Trimming took 5 bases from V and 4 from J, leaving 11 bases between them. Germline V gives CDR1 LGHDT, CDR2 YNNKEL (reference sequence). The CDR3 DNA follows: TGTGCCAGCAGCGATCAGGGTTTCACTGAAGCTTTCTTT. Translating it yields CASSDQGFTEAFF.

This chain uses TRBV2 with TRBJ2-3; 7 nucleotides agree with TRBD1. The V gene's germline CDR1 is SNHLY and CDR2 FYNNEI. The CDR3 sequence is 17 residues long. V lost 10 bases, J lost 1 base, and 17 bases stayed unmatched. Written as DNA, the CDR3 is TGTGCCATCCTCCCCTGGCCTGGGACAGAACGCACAGATACGCAGTATTTT. It encodes CAILPWPGTERTDTQYF.

In this sample, this clone turned up once. The chain uses TRBV7-6 and TRBJ1-6; 7 bases match TRBD1. V was clipped by 6 bases and J by 10 bases; unmatched bases: 12. The CDR3 has 15 residues. Per the germline V gene, CDR1 is SGHVS and CDR2 is FNYEAQ. The CDR3 sequence is CASSFTGDESSPLHF. As DNA, the CDR3 is TGTGCCAGCAGTTTTACAGGGGATGAGAGCTCACCCCTCCACTTT.

The rearrangement joins TRBV7-6 to TRBJ2-5, with TRBD1 matching 7 bases. The CDR3 totals 15 residues. From germline, CDR1 is SGHVS and CDR2 FNYEAQ. Unmatched junction bases numbered 7, after V lost 5 bases and J lost 1 base. DNA for the CDR3: TGTGCCAGCAGCCAGCACAGGGGTTTCCAAGAGACCCAGTACTTC. It is translated as CASSQHRGFQETQYF. Based on the CDR3 plus reference TRBV7-6 and TRBJ2-5, the full variable domain is GAGVSQSPRYKVTKRGQDVALRCDPISGHVSLYWYRQALGQGPEFLTYFNYEAQQDKSGLPNDRFSAERPEGSISTLTIQRTEQRDSAMYRCASSQHRGFQETQYFGPGTRLLVL.

The chain couples TRBV27 to TRBJ2-1; D call uncertain. There are 12 residues in the CDR3. Trimming left V 6 bases short and J 4 bases short, with 7 bases between. Germline-derived CDR1 and CDR2 are MNHEY and SMNVEV (reference sequence). The CDR3 DNA is TGTGCCAGCAGGACGGAGTACAATGAGCAGTTCTTC. This gives the protein CASRTEYNEQFF.

This clone has a handful of counts. The V gene is TRBV10-3, the J gene TRBJ1-1, with unresolved D. The length of the CDR3 is 12 residues. Trimming pared 2 bases from V and 5 bases from J, leaving 6 bases between. Germline lookup yields CDR1 ENHRY and CDR2 SYGVKD. CDR3 sequence: CAISEGGTEAFF. CDR3 DNA sequence: TGTGCCATCAGTGAGGGAGGGACTGAAGCTTTCTTT.

This chain connects TRBV28 to TRBJ2-7; unclear D gene. The V end was cut by 1 base, the J end by 4 bases, with 8 bases between. The germline V gene has CDR1 MDHEN and CDR2 SYDVKM. The CDR3 sequence is 13 residues long. The CDR3: CASSLSRKYEQYF. In nucleotides, the CDR3 is TGTGCCAGCAGTTTATCCAGGAAATACGAGCAGTACTTC.

Only one count was recorded for this clone. The chain couples TRBV4-1 to TRBJ1-1, with 7 bases that match TRBD1. This CDR3 is 14 amino acids long. Germline values: CDR1 MGHRA, CDR2 YSYEKL. V trimming: 3 bases; J trimming: 4 bases; junction bases outside the gene matches: 5. The CDR3 spells CASSQETGLTEAFF. The CDR3 DNA sequence: TGCGCCAGCAGCCAGGAGACAGGGCTCACTGAAGCTTTCTTT.

CDR3 sequence: CASSPDRVYEQYF. The DNA of the CDR3 is TGTGCCAGCAGCCCCGACAGGGTCTACGAGCAGTACTTC. The chain is built from TRBV5-5 and TRBJ2-7; 7 bases line up with TRBD1. This CDR3 spans 13 amino acids. V dropped 4 bases and J dropped 3; count of bases not matched to a gene: 4. Germline V gene lookup returns CDR1 SGHKS and CDR2 YYEKEE (reference sequence). The full variable domain, in which reference TRBV5-5 and TRBJ2-7 provide the parts outside the CDR3, is DAGVTQSPTHLIKTRGQQVTLRCSPISGHKSVSWYQQVLGQGPQFIFQYYEKEERGRGNFPDRFSARQFPNYSSELNVNALLLGDSALYLCASSPDRVYEQYFGPGTRLTVT.

This clone was seen more than once but under ten times. The chain combines TRBV6-5 with TRBJ1-4; 7 bases match TRBD1. J was trimmed by 6 bases and V by 6 bases; bases with no gene match: 4. CDR1 MNHEY and CDR2 SVGAGI come from the germline V gene. The CDR3 extends over 13 amino acids. CDR3 protein: CASSRGVDEKLFF. The CDR3, as DNA: TGTGCCAGCAGCAGGGGGGTTGATGAAAAACTGTTTTTT.

The chain is built from TRBV6-6 and TRBJ1-1, with 7 bases fitting TRBD1. Germline CDR1 is MNHNY and CDR2 is SVGAGI (reference sequence). The V segment lost 2 bases and the J segment 3 bases; nucleotides outside the gene matches: 3. This CDR3 contains 14 residues. The chain's CDR3 is CASSYRQGYTEAFF. In DNA, the CDR3 is TGTGCCAGCAGTTACCGACAGGGTTACACTGAAGCTTTCTTT.

This chain joins TRBV30 and TRBJ1-6; the D is unclear. The CDR3 is 15 residues long. CDR1 and CDR2 (germline): GTSNPN, SVGIG (reference sequence). The V and J ends lost 3 bases and 6 bases respectively, with 15 bases between them. Written as DNA, the CDR3 is TGTGCCTGGAGCACCCCAACCTCACTTAATTCACCCCTCCACTTT. Its translation is CAWSTPTSLNSPLHF.

J is TRBJ2-3 and V is TRBV12-5; weak D call: TRBD1 (6 bases). CDR1 and CDR2 (germline): LGHNT, FRNRAP. The CDR3 totals 16 residues. Trimming cost V 5 bases and J 0 bases, with 15 bases left between them. The CDR3 sequence: CASGTHRVGSTDTQYF. The DNA of the CDR3 is TGTGCTAGTGGTACCCACAGGGTTGGTAGCACAGATACGCAGTATTTT.

The rearrangement joins TRBV24-1 to TRBJ1-2, with 9 bases that match TRBD1. Germline V gives CDR1 KGHDR, CDR2 SFDVKD. This CDR3 is built from 16 residues. The ends lost 5 bases at V and 8 bases at J; junction bases unmatched: 14. The CDR3 DNA sequence: TGTGCCACCAGTGCCCACACGGACAGGGGACGGGAAGGCTACACCTTC. Encoded protein: CATSAHTDRGREGYTF.

V usage is TRBV5-4 and J usage is TRBJ1-6; no clear D gene. From germline, CDR1 is SGHNT and CDR2 YYREEE (reference sequence). This CDR3 contains 15 residues. V was shortened by 1 base and J by 7 bases, with 12 bases between the two germline ends. The CDR3 region has the DNA TGTGCCAGCAGCTTGATCGGGAGAGTAAATTCACCCCTCCACTTT. It translates to CASSLIGRVNSPLHF. The whole variable domain, remainder taken from reference TRBV5-4 and TRBJ1-6, is ETGVTQSPTHLIKTRGQQVTLRCSSQSGHNTVSWYQQALGQGPQFIFQYYREEENGRGNFPPRFSGLQFPNYSSELNVNALELDDSALYLCASSLIGRVNSPLHFGNGTRLTVT.

CDR3 bases: TGTGCCAGCAGACTCCGGACACAAGACACGCAGTACTTC. Translating it yields CASRLRTQDTQYF. This chain connects TRBV5-4 to TRBJ2-7; possibly TRBD1 for D (5 bases). The V gene's germline CDR1 is SGHNT and CDR2 YYREEE (reference sequence). The CDR3 covers 13 residues. The V gene lost 5 bases and the J gene lost 9 bases, with 18 bases spanning the gap.

The gene calls are TRBV25-1 and TRBJ2-7; TRBD1 agrees at 9 bases. The V gene's germline CDR1 is MGHDK and CDR2 SYGVNS. The CDR3 is 15 amino acids. J gave up 5 bases and V 4 bases, and 9 bases lay outside the gene matches. CDR3 amino acids: CASSAPGQGIHEQYF. The CDR3 DNA sequence: TGTGCCAGCAGTGCACCGGGACAGGGTATCCACGAGCAGTACTTC.

This chain uses TRBV19 with TRBJ1-5; D gene unclear. The germline V and J ends were trimmed by 6 bases and 7 bases, with 22 bases remaining between them. Germline CDR1 is LNHDA and CDR2 is SQIVND (reference sequence). The CDR3 covers 16 residues. The CDR3, as DNA: TGTGCCAGTAGCACAAAGAGAGAGGTCCGAGGACAGCCCCAGCATTTT. This gives the protein CASSTKREVRGQPQHF.

This chain uses TRBV2 with TRBJ2-1; D is perhaps TRBD2 (5 bases). V was cut by 6 bases and J by 2 bases, with 11 bases left in between. The CDR3 has 14 amino acids. Germline V gene sequence: CDR1 SNHLY, CDR2 FYNNEI. The CDR3 region has the DNA TGTGCCAGCAGGTTCCCCGGGGCCTACAATGAGCAGTTCTTC. Its protein is CASRFPGAYNEQFF.

The chain combines TRBV2 with TRBJ2-5; D gene ambiguous. This CDR3 contains 13 residues. Per the germline V gene, CDR1 is SNHLY and CDR2 is FYNNEI. V was shortened by 10 bases and J by 3 bases, with 15 bases between the two germline ends. This CDR3 reads CATTPGTKETQYF. The DNA of the CDR3 is TGTGCCACCACCCCTGGCACCAAAGAGACCCAGTACTTC.

V is TRBV7-9 and J is TRBJ1-1; maybe TRBD1 (5 bases). Germline CDR1 SEHNR, CDR2 FQNEAQ (reference sequence). The CDR3 is 13 residues long. V shed 6 bases and J shed 5 bases, with 13 bases lying between them. This chain's CDR3 is CASRKQAETEAFF. For the CDR3, the DNA is TGTGCCAGCAGAAAACAGGCGGAGACTGAAGCTTTCTTT.

The chain combines TRBV14 with TRBJ2-3; no clear D gene. The CDR3 consists of 15 residues. V lost 0 bases, J lost 7 bases, and 14 bases lay in between. Germline V CDR1 and CDR2: SGHDN, FVKESK. CDR3 amino acids: CASSQESHFRYTQYF. In nucleotides, the CDR3 is TGTGCCAGCAGCCAAGAATCCCACTTCCGTTATACGCAGTATTTT.

Only a few counts were recorded for this clone. V gene TRBV5-1 combines with J gene TRBJ1-2; 8 nucleotides agree with TRBD1. Germline CDR1 SGHRS, CDR2 YFSETQ. This CDR3 has 15 amino acids. The V and J ends lost 4 bases and 4 bases, in that order; junction bases with no gene match: 9. The CDR3 DNA reads as TGCGCCAGCAGCGCGCCAGACAGGGGAACCTATGGCTACACCTTC. Protein sequence: CASSAPDRGTYGYTF.

The genes are TRBV7-6 and TRBJ2-5; 7 bases map to TRBD2. Per germline, CDR1 SGHVS and CDR2 FNYEAQ. V gave up 5 bases and J gave up 4 bases; unmatched junction bases: 13. The CDR3 sequence is 16 residues long. The CDR3 protein is CASSALGGYRVETQYF. The DNA of the CDR3 is TGTGCCAGCAGCGCTCTCGGGGGGTATCGGGTAGAGACCCAGTACTTC.

The chain recombines TRBV5-8 with TRBJ2-1; D is unclear. Germline CDR1 is SGHTS and CDR2 is YDEGEE. The CDR3 length is 13 residues. The ends were cut back, 4 bases at V and 10 bases at J, with 15 bases in the middle. The CDR3 loop is CASSPVILWEQFF. CDR3 nucleotides: TGTGCCAGCAGCCCCGTAATACTTTGGGAGCAGTTCTTC.